Below, 5 T cell receptor beta chains from the same sample are listed, as sequenced in a study of blood T cell repertoires in COVID-19. Repertoires were generated with immunoSEQ multiplex PCR, while TCRdb's copy carries only in-frame clones and drops some. Of around 160,000 clones listed, about 84% were seen once; the top ten hold over 10%. Sequencing used peripheral blood. These receptors came from a man between 60 and 75 years old with active or convalescent COVID-19.

In this sample, this clone turned up a few times. The chain recombines TRBV7-8 with TRBJ2-7, with 10 bases matching TRBD1. V shed 4 bases and J 3 bases; nucleotides not matched to a gene: 6. This CDR3 is built from 15 residues. Germline CDR1 SGHVS, CDR2 FQNEAQ. The CDR3 loop reads CASSSPTGGSYEQYF. The DNA for the CDR3 is TGTGCCAGCAGCTCCCCGACAGGGGGCAGCTACGAGCAGTACTTC.

This clone was recorded once. The genes are TRBV28 and TRBJ2-5; D is possibly TRBD1 (5 bases). Trimming took 8 bases from V and 2 from J, leaving 12 bases between them. The CDR3 totals 13 residues. CDR1 is MDHEN, CDR2 SYDVKM, per germline. The DNA for the CDR3 is TGTGCCAGCCTTCGCAGGGCTCAAGAGACCCAGTACTTC. Its protein is CASLRRAQETQYF.

The genes are TRBV6-5 and TRBJ1-1; D is perhaps TRBD1 (5 bases). V lost 8 bases and J lost 0, with 13 bases in between. Germline V CDR1 and CDR2: MNHEY, SVGAGI. This CDR3 is 14 amino acids long. CDR3 sequence (DNA): TGTGCCAGCTCCCTTTTCAGGGTGAACACTGAAGCTTTCTTT. This translates into CASSLFRVNTEAFF.

CDR3 amino acids: CASSRLGLGWQETQYF. As DNA, the CDR3 is TGCGCCAGCAGTCGATTAGGACTGGGCTGGCAAGAGACCCAGTACTTC. The V gene is TRBV23-1, the J gene TRBJ2-5; TRBD2 might be the D (5 bases). TRBV23-1 is marked as an open reading frame, function uncertain. The CDR3 extends over 16 amino acids. V dropped 4 bases and J dropped 2 bases, with 17 bases sitting between them.

The chain links TRBV30 to TRBJ2-7, with 8 nucleotides matching TRBD1. J was trimmed by 3 bases and V by 4 bases; bases with no gene match: 2. Germline loops: CDR1 GTSNPN, CDR2 SVGIG (reference sequence). The CDR3 runs to 12 residues. The CDR3: CAWTGGHYEQYF. The CDR3, as DNA: TGTGCCTGGACAGGGGGCCACTACGAGCAGTACTTC.